This paragraph covers one T cell receptor (beta chain) sequence. The sample belongs to a study of type 1 and type 2 diabetes patients. Per the germline V gene, CDR1 is SEHNR and CDR2 is FQNEAQ (reference sequence). The V and J ends lost 6 bases and 0 bases respectively, with 9 bases between them. This CDR3 has 15 residues. The PCR template was genomic DNA. Multiplex PCR with 30 forward and 13 reverse primers amplified the TCR beta CDR3. TCRdb re-called the multiplex PCR reads through MiXCR, storing one row per CDR3 protein. The table shows more than 250,000 distinct CDR3 sequences, with more than 45% occurring only once.

This clonotype was obtained from a man between 18 and 29 years old with type 2 diabetes. The rearrangement joins TRBV7-9 to TRBJ2-6; the D is unclear. The sample comprised peripheral blood mononuclear cells (PBMCs). The CDR3 coding sequence is TGTGCCAGCAGGGGCAGCGACTCTGGGGCCAACGTCCTGACTTTC. It translates to CASRGSDSGANVLTF.